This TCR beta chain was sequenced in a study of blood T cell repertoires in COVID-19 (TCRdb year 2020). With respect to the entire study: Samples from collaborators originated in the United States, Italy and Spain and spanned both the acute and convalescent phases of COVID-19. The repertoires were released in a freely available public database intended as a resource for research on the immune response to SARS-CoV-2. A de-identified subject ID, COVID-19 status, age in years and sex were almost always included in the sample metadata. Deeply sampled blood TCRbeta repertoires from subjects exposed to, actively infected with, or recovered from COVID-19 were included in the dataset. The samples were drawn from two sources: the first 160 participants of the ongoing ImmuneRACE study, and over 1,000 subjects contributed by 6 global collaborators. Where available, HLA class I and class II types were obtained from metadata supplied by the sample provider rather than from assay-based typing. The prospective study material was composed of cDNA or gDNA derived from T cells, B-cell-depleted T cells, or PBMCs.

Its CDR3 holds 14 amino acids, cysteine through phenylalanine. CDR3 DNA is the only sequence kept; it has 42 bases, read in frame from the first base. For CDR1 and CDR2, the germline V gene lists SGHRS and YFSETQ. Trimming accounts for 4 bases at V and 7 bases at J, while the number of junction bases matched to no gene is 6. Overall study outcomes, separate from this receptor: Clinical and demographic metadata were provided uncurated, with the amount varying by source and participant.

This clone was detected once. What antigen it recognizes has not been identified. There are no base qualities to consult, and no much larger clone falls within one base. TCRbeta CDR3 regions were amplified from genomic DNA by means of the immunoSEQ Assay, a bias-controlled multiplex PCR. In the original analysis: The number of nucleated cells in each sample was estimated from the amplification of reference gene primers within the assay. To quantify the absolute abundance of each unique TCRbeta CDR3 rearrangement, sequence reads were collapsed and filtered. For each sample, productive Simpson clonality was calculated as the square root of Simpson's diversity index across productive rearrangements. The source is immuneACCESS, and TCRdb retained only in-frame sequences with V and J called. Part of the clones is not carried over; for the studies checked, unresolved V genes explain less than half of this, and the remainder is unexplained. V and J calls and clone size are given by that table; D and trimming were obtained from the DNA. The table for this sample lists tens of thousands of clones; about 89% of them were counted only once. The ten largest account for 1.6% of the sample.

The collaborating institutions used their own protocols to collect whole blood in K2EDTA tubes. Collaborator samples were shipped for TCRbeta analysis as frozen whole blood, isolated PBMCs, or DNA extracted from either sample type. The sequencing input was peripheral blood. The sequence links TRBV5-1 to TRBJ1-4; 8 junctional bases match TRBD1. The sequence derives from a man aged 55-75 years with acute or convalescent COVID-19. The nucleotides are TGCGCCAGCAGCCTCGGACAGGGCGGTGAAAAACTGTTTTTT. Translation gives CASSLGQGGEKLFF.